The T cell receptor beta chain described here comes from a study of blood T cell repertoires in COVID-19. The table came from immunoSEQ multiplex PCR; TCRdb's copy has only in-frame clones and leaves some out. The data show approximately 140,000 clones, with around 80% seen just once and roughly 3.4% held by the top ten. The CDR3 is 14 amino acids. Germline V gene sequence: CDR1 SGHTA, CDR2 FQGNSA. J was trimmed by 10 bases and V by 6 bases; bases with no gene match: 10. This receptor was taken from a man aged 60-69 years with acute or convalescent COVID-19. The specimen sequenced was peripheral blood. The chain is built from TRBV7-2 and TRBJ2-1, with TRBD2 matching 9 bases. The CDR3 protein is CASSSGSGLGEQFF. DNA of the CDR3: TGTGCCAGCAGTAGCGGGAGCGGGTTGGGGGAGCAGTTCTTC. Combining the CDR3 with reference TRBV7-2 and TRBJ2-1 gives the whole variable domain GAGVSQSPSNKVTEKGKDVELRCDPISGHTALYWYRQSLGQGLEFLIYFQGNSAPDKSGLPSDRFSAERTGGSVSTLTIQRTQQEDSAVYLCASSSGSGLGEQFFGPGTRLTVL.